The entry below gives a single T cell receptor beta chain sequence along with its context. What it binds is not known. With 6 bases clipped from V and 2 bases from J, the junction kept 6 bases outside the gene matches. The CDR3 runs 16 residues. Germline V lookup: CDR1 MRHNA, CDR2 SNTAGT. The record originates from a study of cytomegalovirus exposure and HLA in healthy donors. Study observations and caveats: Specificity of a few CMV-associated chains for CMV antigens was verified in vitro.

The PCR had 60 Vbeta and 13 Jbeta primers. Using immunoSEQ multiplex PCR, the repertoire was profiled, and TCRdb retains in-frame clones only, with some absent. The repertoire holds over 100,000 clones, roughly 70% seen once, with under 9.5% in the top ten. The V and J genes are TRBV6-4 and TRBJ2-3, with 12 bases identical to TRBD2. Sequencing was performed on PBMCs. This TCR came from a man aged 40-50 years in good health and CMV-seronegative. The CDR3 reads CASSVTSGGNTDTQYF. The CDR3 DNA reads TGTGCCAGCAGCGTAACTAGCGGGGGGAACACAGATACGCAGTATTTT.